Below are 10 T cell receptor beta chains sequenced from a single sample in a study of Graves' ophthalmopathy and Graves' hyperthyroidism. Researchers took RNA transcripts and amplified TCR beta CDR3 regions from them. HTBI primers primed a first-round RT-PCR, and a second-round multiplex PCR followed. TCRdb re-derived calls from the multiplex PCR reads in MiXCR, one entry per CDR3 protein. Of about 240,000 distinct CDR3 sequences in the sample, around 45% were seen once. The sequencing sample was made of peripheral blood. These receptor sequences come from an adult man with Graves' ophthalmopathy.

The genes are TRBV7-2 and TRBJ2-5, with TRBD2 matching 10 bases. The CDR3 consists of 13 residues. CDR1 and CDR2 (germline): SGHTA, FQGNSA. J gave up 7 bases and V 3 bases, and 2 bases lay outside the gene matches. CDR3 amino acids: CASSFERGGTQYF. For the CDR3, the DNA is TGTGCCAGCAGCTTTGAGCGGGGGGGGACCCAGTACTTC.

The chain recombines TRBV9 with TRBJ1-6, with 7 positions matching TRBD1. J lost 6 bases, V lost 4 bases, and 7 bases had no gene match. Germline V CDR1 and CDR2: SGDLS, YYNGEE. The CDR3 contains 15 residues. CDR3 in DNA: TGTGCCAGCAGCCAAGAGACAGGGCTTAATTCACCCCTCCACTTT. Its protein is CASSQETGLNSPLHF.

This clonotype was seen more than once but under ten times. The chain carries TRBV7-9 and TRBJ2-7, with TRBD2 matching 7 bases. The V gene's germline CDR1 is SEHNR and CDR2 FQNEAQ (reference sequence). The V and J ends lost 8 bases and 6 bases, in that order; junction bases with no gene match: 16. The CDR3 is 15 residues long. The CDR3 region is CASPPRPGGGVEQYF. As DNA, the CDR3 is TGTGCCAGCCCGCCGAGGCCCGGGGGAGGGGTCGAGCAGTACTTC.

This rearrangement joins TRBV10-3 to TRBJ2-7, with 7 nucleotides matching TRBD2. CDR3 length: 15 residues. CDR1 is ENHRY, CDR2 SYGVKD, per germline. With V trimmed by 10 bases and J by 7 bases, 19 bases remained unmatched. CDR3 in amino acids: CASNLALRGVGEQYF. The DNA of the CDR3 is TGTGCCAGCAACCTAGCGTTACGGGGGGTAGGGGAGCAGTACTTC.

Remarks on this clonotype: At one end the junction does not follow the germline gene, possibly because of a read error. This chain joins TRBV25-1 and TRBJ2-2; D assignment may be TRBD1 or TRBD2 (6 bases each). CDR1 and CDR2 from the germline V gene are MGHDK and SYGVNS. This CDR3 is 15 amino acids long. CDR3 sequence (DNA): TGTGCCAGCAGTGTATTGGGGGACAACACCGGGGGGCTGTTTTTT. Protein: CASSVLGDNTGGLFF.

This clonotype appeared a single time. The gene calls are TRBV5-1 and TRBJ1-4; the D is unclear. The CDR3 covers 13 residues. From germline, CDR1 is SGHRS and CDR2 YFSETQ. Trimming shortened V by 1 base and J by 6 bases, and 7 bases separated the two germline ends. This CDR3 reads CASSLRRDEKLFF. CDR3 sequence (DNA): TGCGCCAGCAGCTTGCGGAGGGATGAAAAACTGTTTTTT.

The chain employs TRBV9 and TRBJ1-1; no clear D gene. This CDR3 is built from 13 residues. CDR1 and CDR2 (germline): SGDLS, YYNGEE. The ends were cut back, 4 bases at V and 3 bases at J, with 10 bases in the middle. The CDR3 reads CASSSNSYTEAFF. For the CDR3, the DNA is TGTGCCAGCAGCTCTAACAGCTACACTGAAGCTTTCTTT.

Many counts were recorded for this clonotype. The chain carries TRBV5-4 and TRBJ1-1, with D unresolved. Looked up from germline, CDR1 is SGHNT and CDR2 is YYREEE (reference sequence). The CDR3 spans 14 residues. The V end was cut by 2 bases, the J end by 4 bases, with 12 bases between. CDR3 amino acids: CASSLRGKGTEAFF. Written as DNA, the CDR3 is TGTGCCAGCAGCTTACGAGGGAAGGGCACTGAAGCTTTCTTT.

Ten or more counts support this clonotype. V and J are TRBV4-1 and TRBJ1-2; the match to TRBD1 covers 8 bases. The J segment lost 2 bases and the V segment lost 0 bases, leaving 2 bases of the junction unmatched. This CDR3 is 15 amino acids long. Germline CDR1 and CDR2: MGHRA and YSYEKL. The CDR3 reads CASSQDRTGNYGYTF. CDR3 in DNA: TGCGCCAGCAGCCAAGATAGGACAGGGAACTATGGCTACACCTTC.

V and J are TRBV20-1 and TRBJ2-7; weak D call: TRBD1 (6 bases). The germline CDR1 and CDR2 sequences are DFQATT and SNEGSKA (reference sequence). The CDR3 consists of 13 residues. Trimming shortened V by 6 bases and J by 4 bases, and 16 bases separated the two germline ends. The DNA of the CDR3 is TGCAGTGCCAAACCGGGACACATATACGAGCAGTACTTC. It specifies CSAKPGHIYEQYF.